The T cell receptor (beta chain) described here comes from a study of circulating and synovial CD4+ cells in juvenile arthritis. Study results and caveats: Some such blood samples were as oligoclonal as synovium. T cell genome counts differed by at least an order of magnitude between CPL and CD4 samples. Measured synovium overlap likely understates the true shared repertoire.

This CDR3 spans 15 amino acids. Germline assignment: CDR1 KGHSH and CDR2 LQKENI. V was pared by 0 bases and J by 5 bases, with 10 bases between. Patients with active juvenile idiopathic arthritis donated these samples. A remark on this clone: No antigen is known for it.

The protocol was immunoSEQ multiplex PCR, while the TCRdb copy is restricted to in-frame clones and leaves out a portion. The data hold tens of thousands of clones, with about 95% observed a single time. Input material: CD4+ T cells from blood. The receptor comes from a human donor with juvenile idiopathic arthritis. The chain carries TRBV18 and TRBJ1-4, with D hard to call. The CDR3 coding sequence is TGTGCCAGCTCACCACCCGATTTACGGAATGAAAAACTGTTTTTT. Translated, it gives CASSPPDLRNEKLFF.